This TCR beta chain was documented in a study of tissue T cells after allogeneic stem cell transplantation. This clone was counted a few times. Each gene name is a mouse one. The read comes to an end 1 residue before the CDR3 does, leaving the germline J gene to fill in the end. The protocol was immunoSEQ multiplex PCR, while the TCRdb copy is restricted to in-frame clones and leaves out a portion. The table shows over 6,000 clones, with more than 40% occurring only once. This CDR3 region has 14 residues. Per the germline V gene, CDR1 is NNHNN and CDR2 is SYGAGS (reference sequence). V shed 2 bases and J shed 1 base, with 9 bases lying between them. Time point noted: mouse harvest day 7 after allogeneic transplant. Tail vein injection delivered 10^7 T-cell-depleted bone marrow cells and 10^6 splenic CD5+ T cells.

The clonotype originates from a female BALB/c mouse given C57BL/6 T cells with graft-versus-host disease after an allogeneic hematopoietic cell transplant. The gene calls are TRBV13-2 and TRBJ1-2; no clear D gene. Material: gut tissue. CDR3 DNA (partial): TGTGCCAGCGGTGAGAGGGCAGTAAACTCCGACTACACC. Residues: CASGERAVNSDYT. The whole CDR3 protein is CASGERAVNSDYTF.